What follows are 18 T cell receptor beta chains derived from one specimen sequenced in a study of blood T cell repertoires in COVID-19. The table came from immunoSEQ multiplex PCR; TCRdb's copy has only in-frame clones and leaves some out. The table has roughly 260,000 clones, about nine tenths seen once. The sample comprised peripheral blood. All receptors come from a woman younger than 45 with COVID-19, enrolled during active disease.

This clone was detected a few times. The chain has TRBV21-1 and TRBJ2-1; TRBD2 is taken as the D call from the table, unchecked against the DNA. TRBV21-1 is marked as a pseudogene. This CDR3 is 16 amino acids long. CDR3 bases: TGTGCCAGGCGGCCTCGGGGGGGGCATGAACTACAGGAGCAGTTCTTC. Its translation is CARRPRGGHELQEQFF.

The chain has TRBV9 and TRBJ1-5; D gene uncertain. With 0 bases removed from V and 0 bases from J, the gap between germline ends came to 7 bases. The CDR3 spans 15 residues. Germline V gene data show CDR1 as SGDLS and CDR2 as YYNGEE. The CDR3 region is CASSVGPYSNQPQHF. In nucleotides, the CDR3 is TGTGCCAGCAGCGTAGGTCCGTATAGCAATCAGCCCCAGCATTTT.

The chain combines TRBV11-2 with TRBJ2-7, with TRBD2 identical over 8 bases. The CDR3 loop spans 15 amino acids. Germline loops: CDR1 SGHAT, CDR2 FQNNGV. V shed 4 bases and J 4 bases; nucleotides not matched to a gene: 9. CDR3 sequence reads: CASSYLAGSGYEQYF. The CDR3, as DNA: TGTGCCAGCAGCTACCTAGCGGGTAGCGGGTACGAGCAGTACTTC.

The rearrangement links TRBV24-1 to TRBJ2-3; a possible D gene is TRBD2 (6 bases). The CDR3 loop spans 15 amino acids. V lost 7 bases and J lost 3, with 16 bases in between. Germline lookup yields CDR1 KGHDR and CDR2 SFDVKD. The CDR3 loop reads CATSPGRRRTDTQYF. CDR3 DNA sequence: TGTGCCACCAGCCCGGGGAGGAGGAGGACAGATACGCAGTATTTT.

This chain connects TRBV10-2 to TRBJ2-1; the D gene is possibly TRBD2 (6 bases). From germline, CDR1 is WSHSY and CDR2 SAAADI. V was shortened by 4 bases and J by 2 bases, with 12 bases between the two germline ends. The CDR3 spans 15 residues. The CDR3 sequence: CASSAAGGTYNEQFF. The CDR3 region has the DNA TGCGCCAGCAGTGCGGCTGGCGGGACCTACAATGAGCAGTTCTTC.

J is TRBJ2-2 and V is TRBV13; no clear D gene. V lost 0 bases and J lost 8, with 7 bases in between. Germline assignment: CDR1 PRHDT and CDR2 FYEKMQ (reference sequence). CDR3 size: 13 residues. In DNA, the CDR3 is TGTGCCAGCAGCTTAGGCCTAATGGGGGAGCTGTTTTTT. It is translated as CASSLGLMGELFF.

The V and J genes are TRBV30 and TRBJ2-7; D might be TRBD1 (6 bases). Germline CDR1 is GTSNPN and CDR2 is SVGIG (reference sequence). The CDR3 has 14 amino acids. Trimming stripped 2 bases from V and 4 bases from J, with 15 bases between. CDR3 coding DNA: TGTGCCTGGAGTCCCGGGGTAGGGGGATACGAGCAGTACTTC. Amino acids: CAWSPGVGGYEQYF.

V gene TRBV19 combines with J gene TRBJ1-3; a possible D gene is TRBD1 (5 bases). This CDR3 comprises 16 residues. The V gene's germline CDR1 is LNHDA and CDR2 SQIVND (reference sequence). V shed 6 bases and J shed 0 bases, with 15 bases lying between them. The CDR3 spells CASSSMEGRSGNTIYF. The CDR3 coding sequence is TGTGCCAGTAGCAGTATGGAGGGGCGCTCTGGAAACACCATATATTTT. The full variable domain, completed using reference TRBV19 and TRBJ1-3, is DGGITQSPKYLFRKEGQNVTLSCEQNLNHDAMYWYRQDPGQGLRLIYYSQIVNDFQKGDIAEGYSVSREKKESFPLTVTSAQKNPTAFYLCASSSMEGRSGNTIYFGEGSWLTVV.

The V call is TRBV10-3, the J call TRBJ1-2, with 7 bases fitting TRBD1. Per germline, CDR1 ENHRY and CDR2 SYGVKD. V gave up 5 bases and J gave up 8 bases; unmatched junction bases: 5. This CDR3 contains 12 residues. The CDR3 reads CAISTGAGGYTF. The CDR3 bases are TGTGCCATCAGTACAGGGGCGGGAGGCTACACCTTC.

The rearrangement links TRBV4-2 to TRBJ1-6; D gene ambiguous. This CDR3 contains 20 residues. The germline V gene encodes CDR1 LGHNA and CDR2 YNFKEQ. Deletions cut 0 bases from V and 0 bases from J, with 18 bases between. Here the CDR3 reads CASSQDFNTAPSSYNSPLHF. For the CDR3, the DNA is TGTGCCAGCAGCCAAGATTTTAACACAGCCCCCAGCTCCTATAATTCACCCCTCCACTTT.

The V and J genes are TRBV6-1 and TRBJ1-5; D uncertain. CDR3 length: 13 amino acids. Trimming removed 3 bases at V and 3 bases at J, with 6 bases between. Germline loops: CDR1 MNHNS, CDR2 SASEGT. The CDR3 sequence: CASSDRYNQPQHF. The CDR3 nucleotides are TGTGCCAGCAGTGACAGATACAATCAGCCCCAGCATTTT.

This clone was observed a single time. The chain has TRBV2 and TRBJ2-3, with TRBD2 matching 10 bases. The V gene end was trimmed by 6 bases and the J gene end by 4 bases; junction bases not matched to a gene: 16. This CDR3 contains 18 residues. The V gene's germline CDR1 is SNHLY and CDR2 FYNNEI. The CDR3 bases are TGTGCCAGCAGGGGACCCCCCCCCAGCGGGAGGGGGGCAGATACGCAGTATTTT. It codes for CASRGPPPSGRGADTQYF.

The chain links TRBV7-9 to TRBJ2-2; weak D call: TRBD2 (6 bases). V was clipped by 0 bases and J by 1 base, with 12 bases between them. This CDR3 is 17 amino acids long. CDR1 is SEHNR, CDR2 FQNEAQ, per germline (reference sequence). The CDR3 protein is CASSLAPGLRNTGELFF. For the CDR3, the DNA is TGTGCCAGCAGCTTAGCCCCGGGACTGAGGAACACCGGGGAGCTGTTTTTT. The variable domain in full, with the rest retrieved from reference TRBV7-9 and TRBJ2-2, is DTGVSQNPRHKITKRGQNVTFRCDPISEHNRLYWYRQTLGQGPEFLTYFQNEAQLEKSRLLSDRFSAERPKGSFSTLEIQRTEQGDSAMYLCASSLAPGLRNTGELFFGEGSRLTVL.

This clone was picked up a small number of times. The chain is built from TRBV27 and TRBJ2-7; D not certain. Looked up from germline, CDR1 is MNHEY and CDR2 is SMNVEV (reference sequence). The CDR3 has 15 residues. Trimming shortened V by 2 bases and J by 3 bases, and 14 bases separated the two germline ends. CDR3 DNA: TGTGCCAGCAGTTTAACCCGTGCGCAGGTCTACGAGCAGTACTTC. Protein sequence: CASSLTRAQVYEQYF.

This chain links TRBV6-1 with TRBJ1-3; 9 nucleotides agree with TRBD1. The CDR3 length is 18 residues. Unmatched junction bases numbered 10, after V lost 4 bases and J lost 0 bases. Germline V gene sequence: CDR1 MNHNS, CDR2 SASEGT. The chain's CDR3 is CASSAWTGVTTSGNTIYF. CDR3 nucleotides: TGTGCCAGCAGTGCATGGACAGGGGTTACCACCTCTGGAAACACCATATATTTT.

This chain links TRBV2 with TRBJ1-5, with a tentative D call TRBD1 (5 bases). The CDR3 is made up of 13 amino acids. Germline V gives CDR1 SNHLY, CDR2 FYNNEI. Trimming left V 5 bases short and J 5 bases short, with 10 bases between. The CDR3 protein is CASSSGNDQPQHF. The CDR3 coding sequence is TGTGCCAGCAGTTCAGGGAACGATCAGCCCCAGCATTTT.

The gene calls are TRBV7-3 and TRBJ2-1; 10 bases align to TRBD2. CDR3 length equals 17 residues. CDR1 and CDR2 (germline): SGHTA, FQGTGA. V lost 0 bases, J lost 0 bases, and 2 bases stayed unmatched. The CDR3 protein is CASSLTASGSSYNEQFF. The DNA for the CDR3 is TGTGCCAGCAGCTTAACGGCTAGCGGGAGCTCCTACAATGAGCAGTTCTTC.

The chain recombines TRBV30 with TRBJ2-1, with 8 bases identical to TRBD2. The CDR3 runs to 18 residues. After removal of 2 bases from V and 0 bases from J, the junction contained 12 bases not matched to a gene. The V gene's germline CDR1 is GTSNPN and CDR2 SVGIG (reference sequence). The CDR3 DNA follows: TGTGCCTGGAGTACCGAGAGAGTAGCGGGGAGCTCCTACAATGAGCAGTTCTTC. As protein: CAWSTERVAGSSYNEQFF.